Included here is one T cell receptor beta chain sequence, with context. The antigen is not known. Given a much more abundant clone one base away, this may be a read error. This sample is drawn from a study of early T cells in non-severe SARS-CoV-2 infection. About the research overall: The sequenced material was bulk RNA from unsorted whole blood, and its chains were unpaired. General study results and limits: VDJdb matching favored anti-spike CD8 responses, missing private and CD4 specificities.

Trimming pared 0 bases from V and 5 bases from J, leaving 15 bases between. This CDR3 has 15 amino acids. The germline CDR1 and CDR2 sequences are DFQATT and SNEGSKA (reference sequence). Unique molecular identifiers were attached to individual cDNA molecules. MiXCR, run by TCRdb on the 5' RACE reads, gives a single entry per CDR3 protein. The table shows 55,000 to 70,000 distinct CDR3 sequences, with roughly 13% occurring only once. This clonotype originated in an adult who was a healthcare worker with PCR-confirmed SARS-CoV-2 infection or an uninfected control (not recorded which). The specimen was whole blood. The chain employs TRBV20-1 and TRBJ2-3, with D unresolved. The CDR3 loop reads CSARENLEYRDTQYF. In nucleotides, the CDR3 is TGCAGTGCTAGAGAAAACCTAGAATACAGAGATACGCAGTATTTT.